These T cell receptor beta chains were read from a single sample in a study of T cell responses to AZD1222 COVID-19 vaccine. The data were produced by immunoSEQ multiplex PCR, yet TCRdb's version contains in-frame clones alone and is incomplete. Here the sample spans some 95,000 clones, roughly nine tenths being singletons. Sample: peripheral blood, taken on day 0 of AZD1222 vaccination. The receptor source for this set is an adult in good health. CDR3s include the opening cysteine and the closing phenylalanine or tryptophan. The D gene is left open where the match is weak. Not every row has a clone size; where given, it reads once, few, many or a size class.

TRBV7-9,NA,TRBD1,TRBJ1-4,13,CASGQGTNEKLFF,TGTGCCAGCGGACAGGGCACTAATGAAAAACTGTTTTTT
TRBV5-6,NA,NA,TRBJ2-2,16,CASSFLGGRDTGELFF,TGTGCCAGTTCCTTCTTGGGGGGCAGGGACACCGGGGAGCTGTTTTTT
TRBV28,NA,TRBD1,TRBJ2-7,13,CASTQYDRGKQYF,TGTGCCAGCACCCAGTATGACAGGGGCAAGCAGTACTTC
TRBV27,NA,TRBD2,TRBJ2-1,15,CASSLALGRVNEQFF,TGTGCCAGCAGTTTAGCCTTAGGGAGGGTCAATGAGCAGTTCTTC
TRBV6-4,NA,TRBD2,TRBJ2-2,14,CASSTSGGTGELFF,TGTGCCAGCTCGACTAGCGGGGGCACCGGGGAGCTGTTTTTT
TRBV19,NA,NA,TRBJ1-1,11,CASIGGTEAFF,TGTGCCAGTATAGGCGGGACTGAAGCTTTCTTT
TRBV7-9,NA,TRBD1,TRBJ1-2,13,CASSWGDSYGYTF,TGTGCCAGCAGCTGGGGGGACAGCTATGGCTACACCTTC
TRBV6-5,NA,NA,TRBJ1-1,15,CASSYGDSMNTEAFF,TGTGCCAGCAGTTATGGTGACAGCATGAACACTGAAGCTTTCTTT
TRBV2,NA,NA,TRBJ1-3,12,CASSRSGNTIYF,TGTGCCAGCAGTCGCTCTGGAAACACCATATATTTT
TRBV7-6,NA,NA,TRBJ2-5,12,CASDPLGGTQYF,TGTGCCAGCGATCCCTTGGGGGGAACCCAGTACTTC
TRBV9,NA,NA,TRBJ2-1,14,CASSVGIGPNEQFF,TGTGCCAGCAGCGTAGGAATAGGCCCCAATGAGCAGTTCTTC
TRBV2,few,NA,TRBJ1-1,12,CASNQGYTEAFF,TGTGCCAGCAATCAGGGTTACACTGAAGCTTTCTTT
TRBV4-3,NA,NA,TRBJ1-4,13,CASSLYRREKLFF,TGCGCCAGCAGCCTATATAGGCGCGAAAAACTGTTTTTT
TRBV10-2,NA,NA,TRBJ2-1,11,CASSAGERQFF,TGCGCCAGCAGTGCAGGGGAACGGCAGTTCTTC
TRBV6-6,NA,NA,TRBJ1-3,13,CASSYSMGNTIYF,TGTGCCAGCAGTTACTCGATGGGAAACACCATATATTTT
TRBV11-2,once,NA,TRBJ2-3,14,CASSLEGLTDTQYF,TGTGCCAGCAGCTTAGAAGGGCTCACAGATACGCAGTATTTT
TRBV7-2,NA,NA,TRBJ1-4,14,CASSLGGYNEKLFF,TGTGCCAGCAGCTTAGGCGGGTATAATGAAAAACTGTTTTTT
TRBV29-1,NA,NA,TRBJ1-1,15,CSVAPGWGMDTEAFF,TGCAGCGTGGCTCCCGGCTGGGGGATGGACACTGAAGCTTTCTTT
TRBV3-1/TRBV3-2,NA,TRBD2,TRBJ2-5,17,CASSVSGTSGGAETQYF,TGTGCCAGCAGCGTTTCCGGGACTAGCGGGGGGGCGGAGACCCAGTACTTC
TRBV3-1/TRBV3-2,NA,TRBD1,TRBJ1-1,14,CASSQPGQGAEAFF,TGTGCCAGCAGCCAACCCGGACAGGGGGCTGAAGCTTTCTTT
TRBV15,NA,TRBD1,TRBJ1-2,15,CATSRERGRNYGYTF,TGTGCCACCAGCAGGGAAAGGGGGCGGAACTATGGCTACACCTTC
TRBV19,NA,TRBD2,TRBJ2-3,15,CASSISSGYTDTQYF,TGTGCCAGTAGTATCTCTAGCGGGTACACAGATACGCAGTATTTT
TRBV27,NA,NA,TRBJ1-1,12,CASGRPNTEAFF,TGTGCCAGCGGACGGCCGAACACTGAAGCTTTCTTT
TRBV7-3,NA,NA,TRBJ1-1,13,CASSATGNTEAFF,TGTGCCAGCAGCGCGACAGGGAACACTGAAGCTTTCTTT
TRBV7-9,NA,TRBD1,TRBJ1-2,12,CASSQTGGGYTF,TGTGCCAGCAGCCAGACAGGGGGGGGCTACACCTTC
TRBV27,NA,NA,TRBJ1-3,14,CASRGQGRGNTIYF,TGTGCCAGCAGAGGGCAGGGGAGGGGAAACACCATATATTTT
TRBV9,NA,TRBD1,TRBJ1-1,14,CASSVAQGGTEAFF,TGTGCCAGCAGCGTAGCACAGGGGGGCACTGAAGCTTTCTTT
TRBV9,NA,NA,TRBJ1-5,13,CASSVDMTQPQHF,TGTGCCAGCAGCGTAGATATGACTCAGCCCCAGCATTTT
TRBV10-3,NA,NA,TRBJ1-6,16,CAISEGNSSPNSPLHF,TGTGCCATCAGTGAGGGCAATTCCTCCCCGAATTCACCCCTCCACTTT
TRBV19,NA,NA,TRBJ2-5,14,CASSMFVSAETQYF,TGTGCCAGTAGTATGTTTGTTAGTGCAGAGACCCAGTACTTC
TRBV4-1,NA,TRBD1,TRBJ2-7,19,CASSQDKDKGQGRIYEQYF,TGCGCCAGCAGCCAAGATAAGGATAAGGGACAGGGGCGAATCTACGAGCAGTACTTC
TRBV2,NA,TRBD1,TRBJ1-2,14,CASSDRTGPYGYTF,TGTGCCAGCAGTGATAGGACAGGGCCCTATGGCTACACCTTC
TRBV9,NA,NA,TRBJ1-3,14,CASSPPSGGNTIYF,TGTGCCAGCAGCCCACCTTCGGGAGGAAACACCATATATTTT
TRBV21-1,NA,NA,TRBJ1-2,16,CASSKERGASDYGYTF,TGTGCCAGCAGCAAAGAGAGGGGCGCCTCCGACTATGGCTACACCTTC
TRBV4-3,NA,TRBD1,TRBJ2-7,15,CASSLRTGAGSEQYF,TGCGCCAGCAGCCTCCGGACAGGGGCCGGCTCCGAGCAGTACTTC
TRBV5-1,once,NA,TRBJ2-2,15,CASSRAVLNTGELFF,TGCGCCAGCAGCAGGGCAGTCTTAAACACCGGGGAGCTGTTTTTT
TRBV6-4,NA,TRBD1,TRBJ1-6,15,CASGRGTDFNSPLHF,TGTGCCAGTGGCCGAGGGACAGACTTTAATTCACCCCTCCACTTT
TRBV5-5,NA,NA,TRBJ2-5,12,CASSREQETQYF,TGTGCCAGCAGCAGGGAACAAGAGACCCAGTACTTC
TRBV19,once,NA,TRBJ1-1,11,CANSAEVEAFF,TGTGCCAATAGTGCCGAGGTTGAAGCTTTCTTT
TRBV27,NA,NA,TRBJ2-3,14,CASSLSSSTDTQYF,TGTGCCAGCAGTTTATCTTCATCAACAGATACGCAGTATTTT
TRBV11-3,NA,NA,TRBJ1-6,13,CASSLGPYSPLHF,TGTGCCAGCAGCTTAGGACCCTATTCACCCCTCCACTTT
TRBV6-6,NA,NA,TRBJ1-3,14,CASSGGLEGNTIYF,TGTGCCAGCTCCGGGGGACTAGAGGGAAACACCATATATTTT
TRBV6-6,NA,TRBD1,TRBJ1-4,16,CASSYSKGQGSRGMLF,TGTGCCAGCAGTTACTCGAAGGGACAGGGGTCCCGCGGTATGCTTTTT
TRBV5-1,NA,NA,TRBJ1-3,15,CASSPTVGAGNTIYF,TGCGCCAGCAGTCCTACAGTCGGGGCCGGAAACACCATATATTTT
TRBV11-2,once,TRBD1,TRBJ2-1,15,CASRTHRGSYNEQFF,TGTGCCAGCAGGACACACAGGGGATCCTACAATGAGCAGTTCTTC
TRBV28,once,TRBD1,TRBJ1-2,13,CASRTGVAYGYTF,TGTGCCAGCAGGACAGGGGTCGCCTATGGCTACACCTTC
TRBV30,NA,NA,TRBJ1-1,14,CAWSRGGVNTEAFF,TGTGCCTGGAGTCGCGGAGGGGTGAACACTGAAGCTTTCTTT
TRBV28,few,NA,TRBJ1-2,12,CASSVLGQGYTF,TGTGCCAGCAGTGTCCTCGGACAGGGCTACACCTTC
TRBV19,NA,NA,TRBJ2-1,16,CASSIDRQTGRAEQFF,TGTGCCAGTAGTATAGACCGGCAAACAGGGCGGGCTGAGCAGTTCTTC
TRBV4-1,NA,TRBD1,TRBJ1-3,14,CASSQVAGDSPIYF,TGCGCCAGCAGCCAAGTAGCTGGGGACAGCCCCATATATTTT
TRBV6-5,NA,NA,TRBJ1-3,14,CASGTRAGGNTIYF,TGTGCCAGCGGTACCAGGGCAGGTGGAAACACCATATATTTT
TRBV5-1,NA,NA,TRBJ2-1,12,CASSSTYNEQFF,TGCGCCAGCAGCTCAACCTACAATGAGCAGTTCTTC
TRBV10-3,NA,TRBD1,TRBJ1-2,13,CAISGQGTYGYTF,TGTGCCATCAGTGGACAGGGCACCTATGGCTACACCTTC
TRBV6-5,NA,NA,TRBJ1-4,14,CASRLWPMGEKLFF,TGTGCCAGCCGACTTTGGCCGATGGGAGAAAAACTGTTTTTT
TRBV30,NA,NA,TRBJ1-1,12,CAWSISSTEAFF,TGTGCCTGGAGTATCAGTTCCACTGAAGCTTTCTTT
TRBV18,NA,NA,TRBJ1-5,13,CASSAMDNQPQHF,TGTGCCAGCTCAGCCATGGACAATCAGCCCCAGCATTTT
TRBV7-2,NA,NA,TRBJ1-3,17,CASSHQARGPPGNTIYF,TGTGCCAGCAGCCACCAAGCCCGGGGGCCCCCTGGAAACACCATATATTTT
TRBV5-6,few,TRBD1,TRBJ2-5,14,CASSQGQGQETQYF,TGTGCCAGCAGCCAAGGACAGGGGCAAGAGACCCAGTACTTC
TRBV27,once,TRBD1,TRBJ1-5,15,CASSPNTGGGQPQHF,TGTGCCAGCAGTCCCAACACAGGGGGTGGCCAGCCCCAGCATTTT
TRBV28,NA,TRBD1,TRBJ1-2,15,CASSLALQGGYGYTF,TGTGCCAGCAGTCTGGCCTTACAGGGGGGCTATGGCTACACCTTC